This T cell receptor beta chain was documented in a study of cytomegalovirus exposure and HLA in healthy donors. Study-level results: Later work showed greater clonal expansion in HLA-associated TCR beta chains than in equally common others. Versus the approximately 720-donor mean, an Asian-associated ancestry cluster reportedly showed fewer N-insertions in a later analysis.

PCR employed 60 Vbeta and 13 Jbeta primers. The assay was immunoSEQ multiplex PCR, and TCRdb's table has in-frame clones only and misses some. The top ten hold less than 2.5% of the sample, which has 100,000 to 150,000 clones, 76% seen once. On this clone itself: Antigen specificity is unknown.

Unmatched junction bases numbered 12, after V lost 4 bases and J lost 2 bases. The germline V gene has CDR1 GTSNPN and CDR2 SVGIG (reference sequence). There are 16 residues in the CDR3. The source material was PBMCs. The clonotype originates from a man between 45 and 60 years old in good health and CMV-seronegative. The gene calls are TRBV30 and TRBJ2-7, with 9 bases lining up with TRBD1. DNA for the CDR3: TGTGCCTGGACTGGAAACTGGGACAGGGTGCCCTACGAGCAGTACTTC. Its protein product is CAWTGNWDRVPYEQYF.